This T cell receptor beta chain was documented in a study of preoperative IRX-2 immunotherapy in early breast cancer. The CDR3 consists of 18 residues. Germline V gene data show CDR1 as SGHNT and CDR2 as YYREEE (reference sequence). The junction had 6 bases not matched to a gene; V was cut back by 5 bases and J by 0 bases. Treatment in this sample: preoperative locoregional IRX-2 cytokine immunotherapy. Method: immunoSEQ multiplex PCR; TCRdb's copy keeps in-frame clones and lacks some. Of around 28,000 clones in the sample, 90% were seen once. This chain connects TRBV5-4 to TRBJ2-1, with 15 nucleotides matching TRBD2. Sampling took place from a patient treated with IRX-2 immunotherapy. The receptor's source is a human donor with breast cancer. This chain's CDR3 is CASRGTSGGLSSYNEQFF. For the CDR3, the DNA is TGTGCCAGCAGAGGGACTAGCGGGGGGCTTAGCTCCTACAATGAGCAGTTCTTC.